The 27 T cell receptor beta chains reported below all come from one sample, sequenced in a study of technical replicates of blood from a few donors. Only in-frame clones appear in the TCRdb table, and some are missing; sequencing was by immunoSEQ multiplex PCR. The profile shows roughly 56,000 clones, over 90% of them singletons. Material: PBMCs. The receptors shown here come from a human donor in good health. Some clones in this sample may be carry-over from other donors' samples.

The rearrangement uses TRBV5-1 and TRBJ2-7; D is possibly TRBD1 (7 bases). The germline V gene has CDR1 SGHRS and CDR2 YFSETQ. Trimming removed 6 bases at V and 2 bases at J, with 12 bases between. The CDR3 sequence is 13 residues long. CDR3 loop: CASNQGGTYEQYF. For the CDR3, the DNA is TGCGCCAGCAACCAGGGGGGTACCTACGAGCAGTACTTC.

V usage is TRBV25-1 and J usage is TRBJ1-2; D might be TRBD1 (5 bases). V shed 4 bases and J shed 7 bases, with 19 bases lying between them. The length of the CDR3 is 15 residues. Looked up from germline, CDR1 is MGHDK and CDR2 is SYGVNS. CDR3 DNA: TGTGCCAGCAGTGTCTCGGTAGGGGATTGGGGTGGCTACACCTTC. Translating it yields CASSVSVGDWGGYTF.

The chain uses TRBV2 and TRBJ2-7; D perhaps matches TRBD2 (6 bases). V was trimmed by 7 bases and J by 3 bases, leaving 16 bases between them. CDR3 length: 14 residues. The germline V gene encodes CDR1 SNHLY and CDR2 FYNNEI. CDR3 sequence (DNA): TGTGCCAGCACCGAAGGGAGGTTAGGCTACGAGCAGTACTTC. Its translation: CASTEGRLGYEQYF.

This chain links TRBV25-1 with TRBJ2-7; 8 nucleotides align to TRBD2. The V and J ends lost 0 bases and 6 bases, in that order; junction bases with no gene match: 4. The CDR3 totals 14 residues. Looked up from germline, CDR1 is MGHDK and CDR2 is SYGVNS. The CDR3 nucleotides are TGTGCCAGCAGTGAATATAGGGCGGGAGGCGAGCAGTACTTC. Residues: CASSEYRAGGEQYF.

This chain joins TRBV2 and TRBJ2-2; TRBD2 matches 10 bases. The CDR3 runs 14 residues. With 6 bases clipped from V and 5 bases from J, the junction kept 3 bases outside the gene matches. Germline V gene data show CDR1 as SNHLY and CDR2 as FYNNEI. CDR3 nucleotide sequence: TGTGCCAGCAGGGATAGCGGGGGGACCGGGGAGCTGTTTTTT. The encoded protein is CASRDSGGTGELFF.

The CDR3 nucleotides read TGCGCCAGCAGCTTGGAGACAGGGGCGGGCTGGGGCTACACCTTC. Translated, it gives CASSLETGAGWGYTF. The genes are TRBV5-1 and TRBJ1-2, with 8 bases fitting TRBD1. CDR1 and CDR2 from the germline V gene are SGHRS and YFSETQ. The CDR3 is 15 amino acids. V was clipped by 0 bases and J by 8 bases; unmatched bases: 9.

The genes are TRBV30 and TRBJ2-2, with 7 nucleotides matching TRBD2. Germline lookup yields CDR1 GTSNPN and CDR2 SVGIG (reference sequence). V lost 5 bases and J lost 5; bases outside the gene matches: 5. The CDR3 is 13 amino acids. CDR3 amino acids: CAWGEGLTGELFF. The CDR3, as DNA: TGTGCCTGGGGGGAGGGGCTTACCGGGGAGCTGTTTTTT.

V is TRBV10-1 and J is TRBJ1-2, with 7 bases identical to TRBD1. The CDR3 sequence is 17 residues long. CDR1 and CDR2 (germline): WNHNN, SYGVQD (reference sequence). The V gene end was trimmed by 5 bases and the J gene end by 4 bases; junction bases not matched to a gene: 16. CDR3 bases: TGCGCCAGCAGTATAAGAGACAGGGTGTGGGAAAGCTATGGCTACACCTTC. It yields the protein CASSIRDRVWESYGYTF.

This chain connects TRBV2 to TRBJ1-6; possibly TRBD1 for D (6 bases). The CDR3 has 14 amino acids. V lost 3 bases and J lost 7, with 10 bases in between. Per the germline V gene, CDR1 is SNHLY and CDR2 is FYNNEI. Here the CDR3 reads CASSDRGGNSPLHF. As DNA, the CDR3 is TGTGCCAGCAGTGACAGGGGTGGAAATTCACCCCTCCACTTT.

The chain uses TRBV13 and TRBJ1-5; TRBD1 aligns across 8 bases. CDR1 is PRHDT and CDR2 is FYEKMQ in the germline V gene (reference sequence). This CDR3 has 15 residues. V lost 4 bases and J lost 7; bases outside the gene matches: 9. The DNA for the CDR3 is TGTGCCAGCAGCTCCAGAGGACAGGGTAACCAGCCCCAGCATTTT. It is translated as CASSSRGQGNQPQHF.

The chain carries TRBV28 and TRBJ2-3, with 7 bases fitting TRBD2. The CDR3 covers 15 residues. V shed 8 bases and J 0 bases; nucleotides not matched to a gene: 8. Germline V CDR1 and CDR2: MDHEN, SYDVKM. CDR3 sequence (DNA): TGTGCCAGCTCAGTCGGTAGCGGGAGCACAGATACGCAGTATTTT. Protein product: CASSVGSGSTDTQYF.

This rearrangement joins TRBV7-6 to TRBJ2-1; TRBD1 aligns across 9 bases. CDR1 SGHVS and CDR2 FNYEAQ come from the germline V gene. V gave up 4 bases and J gave up 6 bases; unmatched junction bases: 1. The length of the CDR3 is 13 residues. In DNA form, the CDR3 reads TGTGCCAGCAGCTCGACAGGGGGCAATGAGCAGTTCTTC. Encoded protein: CASSSTGGNEQFF.

The J gene is TRBJ2-2, the V gene TRBV29-1; D possibly corresponds to TRBD2 (5 bases). Trimming removed 2 bases from V and 7 bases from J, with 8 bases in between. The germline CDR1 and CDR2 sequences are SQVTM and ANQGSEA. The CDR3 runs 12 residues. Here the CDR3 reads CSVEKAGGELFF. The CDR3 DNA is TGCAGCGTTGAAAAGGCGGGCGGGGAGCTGTTTTTT.

This sequence joins TRBV13 and TRBJ2-7; 13 bases line up with TRBD2. The CDR3 length is 15 residues. The V gene end was trimmed by 5 bases and the J gene end by 3 bases; junction bases not matched to a gene: 4. In germline, CDR1 is PRHDT, CDR2 FYEKMQ (reference sequence). In nucleotides, the CDR3 is TGTGCCAGCAGCCTCGGGACTAGCGGGAACTACGAGCAGTACTTC. This encodes CASSLGTSGNYEQYF.

The rearrangement uses TRBV7-8 and TRBJ2-3; weak D call: TRBD2 (7 bases). The germline V gene encodes CDR1 SGHVS and CDR2 FQNEAQ. The length of the CDR3 is 15 residues. The ends were cut back, 4 bases at V and 2 bases at J, with 13 bases in the middle. CDR3: CASSSGGPDTDTQYF. CDR3 in DNA: TGTGCCAGCAGCTCCGGGGGGCCAGACACAGATACGCAGTATTTT.

A few counts support this clone. The chain employs TRBV6-5 and TRBJ2-7; D is ambiguous. Germline V gene data show CDR1 as MNHEY and CDR2 as SVGAGI. This CDR3 region has 13 residues. The ends were cut back, 2 bases at V and 3 bases at J, with 8 bases in the middle. CDR3 nucleotides: TGTGCCAGCAGTTACCCTGGCGGCTACGAGCAGTACTTC. This encodes CASSYPGGYEQYF.

The rearrangement links TRBV6-6 to TRBJ2-1; TRBD2 is a possible D gene (5 bases). The CDR3 has 13 residues. Looked up from germline, CDR1 is MNHNY and CDR2 is SVGAGI (reference sequence). Trimming left V 0 bases short and J 6 bases short, with 6 bases between. Here the CDR3 reads CASSYSAGNEQFF. The CDR3 bases are TGTGCCAGCAGTTACTCCGCGGGCAATGAGCAGTTCTTC.

V gene TRBV5-1 combines with J gene TRBJ2-1, with D uncertain. The CDR3 is 12 residues long. Germline V CDR1 and CDR2: SGHRS, YFSETQ. V lost 1 base and J lost 7, with 6 bases in between. The CDR3 DNA reads as TGCGCCAGCAGCTTGAACGGGAATGAGCAGTTCTTC. Protein: CASSLNGNEQFF.

This chain uses TRBV29-1 with TRBJ2-7, with D possibly TRBD2 on 6 matching bases. The CDR3 runs 12 residues. V was trimmed by 2 bases and J by 5 bases, leaving 10 bases between them. From germline, CDR1 is SQVTM and CDR2 ANQGSEA. The CDR3 loop reads CSVEKGRNEQYF. Here the CDR3 DNA reads TGCAGCGTTGAAAAAGGGAGGAACGAGCAGTACTTC.

As DNA, the CDR3 is TGTGCCAGCAGCTTCGGCTCTAGCGGGCAAGAGACCCAGTACTTC. Protein: CASSFGSSGQETQYF. This chain connects TRBV7-8 to TRBJ2-5; TRBD2 matches 8 bases. With 3 bases clipped from V and 2 bases from J, the junction kept 5 bases outside the gene matches. The CDR3 has 15 amino acids. Germline CDR1 is SGHVS and CDR2 is FQNEAQ.

The chain couples TRBV7-2 to TRBJ1-1, with unresolved D. Looked up from germline, CDR1 is SGHTA and CDR2 is FQGNSA. The CDR3 runs 13 residues. Trimming took 3 bases from V and 1 from J, leaving 6 bases between them. In DNA, the CDR3 is TGTGCCAGCAGCTTGAGGGCGAACACTGAAGCTTTCTTT. The encoded protein is CASSLRANTEAFF.

For the CDR3, the DNA is TGCACCAGCAGCCCACTTATTGGACTACTAAAAAGCTCCTACAATGAGCAGTTCTTC. This codes for CTSSPLIGLLKSSYNEQFF. The chain recombines TRBV1 with TRBJ2-1; the table calls TRBD2, which could not be checked here. TRBV1 is a listed pseudogene. The CDR3 covers 19 residues.

The rearrangement links TRBV9 to TRBJ2-2, with 7 nucleotides matching TRBD2. V gave up 0 bases and J gave up 1 base; unmatched junction bases: 0. Looked up from germline, CDR1 is SGDLS and CDR2 is YYNGEE. The CDR3 contains 15 residues. CDR3 nucleotides: TGTGCCAGCAGCGTAGTAGCGGGGAACACCGGGGAGCTGTTTTTT. It specifies CASSVVAGNTGELFF.

As for this clone: A read error may account for a junction end that differs from germline. This chain's CDR3 is CATSWGQGSPEAFF. The CDR3 nucleotides are TGTGCCACCAGTTGGGGACAGGGGTCGCCTGAAGCTTTCTTT. The chain combines TRBV6-1 with TRBJ1-1, with 10 bases matching TRBD1. Germline V gene data show CDR1 as MNHNS and CDR2 as SASEGT. CDR3 size: 14 residues.

The rearrangement joins TRBV18 to TRBJ2-1; tentative D call: TRBD1 (6 bases). V lost 3 bases, J lost 8 bases, and 14 bases lay in between. Per germline, CDR1 KGHSH and CDR2 LQKENI. The CDR3 has 14 amino acids. CDR3 sequence: CASSPLRGEHEQFF. The CDR3 bases are TGTGCCAGCTCACCCCTCAGGGGAGAGCATGAGCAGTTCTTC. The whole variable domain, remainder taken from reference TRBV18 and TRBJ2-1, is NAGVMQNPRHLVRRRGQEARLRCSPMKGHSHVYWYRQLPEEGLKFMVYLQKENIIDESGMPKERFSAEFPKEGPSILRIQQVVRGDSAAYFCASSPLRGEHEQFFGPGTRLTVL.

The rearrangement links TRBV2 to TRBJ2-1; perhaps TRBD1 as D (7 bases). CDR1 and CDR2 from the germline V gene are SNHLY and FYNNEI. The CDR3 runs to 14 residues. The V and J ends lost 4 bases and 9 bases respectively, with 16 bases between them. The CDR3 reads CASSGGVGGFEQFF. The CDR3 DNA reads as TGTGCCAGCAGTGGGGGGGTAGGGGGCTTTGAGCAGTTCTTC.

This chain uses TRBV10-3 with TRBJ2-5, with 14 bases lining up with TRBD2. The CDR3 is 18 amino acids. J gave up 7 bases and V 4 bases, and 14 bases lay outside the gene matches. CDR1 is ENHRY, CDR2 SYGVKD, per germline. CDR3 nucleotide sequence: TGTGCCATCAGTGTAGGGGGAAGACTAGCGGGGGGGCTCGGGACCCAGTACTTC. Translated: CAISVGGRLAGGLGTQYF.